The 31 T cell receptor beta chains listed next were all sequenced from one sample in a study of blood T cell repertoires in COVID-19. The table came from immunoSEQ multiplex PCR; TCRdb's copy has only in-frame clones and leaves some out. This sample yields about 350,000 clones, of which around 91% are seen a single time; 2.5% to 4% belongs to the top ten. The sequencing sample was made of peripheral blood. All receptors come from a woman in her late teens or twenties who had recovered from COVID-19.

This clone was seen more than once but under ten times. The chain has TRBV24-1 and TRBJ2-2; a weak D match, TRBD2 (5 bases). The CDR3 is 12 residues long. The germline V and J ends were trimmed by 7 bases and 4 bases, with 6 bases remaining between them. The V gene's germline CDR1 is KGHDR and CDR2 SFDVKD. CDR3 DNA sequence: TGTGCCACCAGGGGGAGCACCGGGGAGCTGTTTTTT. It specifies CATRGSTGELFF.

The gene calls are TRBV15 and TRBJ2-7; 8 bases agree with TRBD2. Germline values: CDR1 LNHNV, CDR2 YYDKDF (reference sequence). With V trimmed by 1 base and J by 0 bases, 8 bases remained unmatched. CDR3 size: 17 residues. The DNA of the CDR3 is TGTGCCACCAGCAGAGGTCGGGGGGGAAAATACTCCTACGAGCAGTACGTC. It codes for CATSRGRGGKYSYEQYV.

The chain employs TRBV11-2 and TRBJ2-7; D possibly corresponds to TRBD2 (5 bases). Deletions cut 4 bases from V and 5 bases from J, with 18 bases between. This CDR3 spans 15 amino acids. CDR1 is SGHAT, CDR2 FQNNGV, per germline. The CDR3 reads CASSYGNMGSHEQYV. CDR3 nucleotides: TGTGCCAGCAGCTACGGGAACATGGGTTCTCACGAGCAGTACGTC.

The chain employs TRBV28 and TRBJ2-7; 14 positions match TRBD2. The J call may be faulty, since TRBJ2-5 better matches the DNA end. This CDR3 is built from 15 residues. Looked up from germline, CDR1 is MDHEN and CDR2 is SYDVKM. CDR3 sequence: CATGTGLAGVETQYF. The CDR3, as DNA: TGTGCCACCGGGACGGGACTAGCGGGAGTAGAGACCCAGTACTTC.

The chain is built from TRBV10-2 and TRBJ1-5, with 7 bases aligning to TRBD1. J was trimmed by 0 bases and V by 6 bases; bases with no gene match: 2. The germline CDR1 and CDR2 sequences are WSHSY and SAAADI. This CDR3 comprises 14 residues. The CDR3 DNA follows: TGCGCCAGCAGGGACAGGCTTAGCAATCAGCCCCAGCATTTT. Translation: CASRDRLSNQPQHF.

The chain is built from TRBV30 and TRBJ1-1; no clear D. The CDR3 covers 13 residues. Germline V lookup: CDR1 GTSNPN, CDR2 SVGIG (reference sequence). V was trimmed by 5 bases and J by 1 base, leaving 11 bases between them. CDR3 in amino acids: CAWANHRNTEAFF. The CDR3 nucleotides are TGTGCCTGGGCGAATCACAGGAACACTGAAGCTTTCTTT.

V usage is TRBV29-1 and J usage is TRBJ1-1; D not resolved. V lost 7 bases to trimming and J lost 2 bases, with 17 bases between them. Germline V gene lookup returns CDR1 SQVTM and CDR2 ANQGSEA. There are 14 residues in the CDR3. Written as DNA, the CDR3 is TGCAGCGCCGGGGAGCCAGGAATCAACACTGAAGCTTTCTTT. This encodes CSAGEPGINTEAFF.

The V gene is TRBV20-1, the J gene TRBJ2-1, with D perhaps TRBD2 (6 bases). The germline gives CDR1 DFQATT, CDR2 SNEGSKA (reference sequence). Trimming shortened V by 4 bases and J by 5 bases, and 6 bases separated the two germline ends. The CDR3 runs to 11 residues. The CDR3 bases are TGCAGTGCTACGGGGGACAATGAGCAGTTCTTC. It encodes CSATGDNEQFF.

The rearrangement joins TRBV11-3 to TRBJ2-7; 9 bases align to TRBD2. The CDR3 is 14 amino acids. Germline values: CDR1 SGHNT, CDR2 YENEEA. Germline trimming cut 5 bases from V and 7 bases from J; bases unmatched to any gene: 9. CDR3 nucleotides: TGTGCCAGCAGCGCGACTAGCGGACCGGGAGAGCAGTACGTC. Translation: CASSATSGPGEQYV.

The V gene is TRBV27, the J gene TRBJ2-7; 7 bases match TRBD2. The length of the CDR3 is 15 residues. Trimming at V came to 2 bases and at J to 4 bases, leaving 8 bases not matched to a gene. The germline CDR1 and CDR2 sequences are MNHEY and SMNVEV (reference sequence). The CDR3: CASSLTSGGWYEQYV. The CDR3, as DNA: TGTGCCAGCAGTTTAACTTCGGGGGGTTGGTACGAGCAGTACGTC.

The V gene is TRBV6-2 or TRBV6-3, the J gene TRBJ1-2, with D uncertain. Per germline, CDR1 MNHEY and CDR2 SVGEGT. The V end lost 4 bases, the J end lost 7 bases, and 16 bases lay between the germline ends. This CDR3 contains 14 residues. CDR3 DNA: TGTGCCAGCAGTTTCGCGGACTTACGAGGTGGCTACACCTTC. It specifies CASSFADLRGGYTF.

This chain uses TRBV27 with TRBJ2-3, with 9 bases fitting TRBD2. Germline V lookup: CDR1 MNHEY, CDR2 SMNVEV (reference sequence). CDR3 length: 13 amino acids. Germline trimming cut 8 bases from V and 2 bases from J; bases unmatched to any gene: 2. Here the CDR3 reads CASRLADTDTQYF. The CDR3 nucleotides read TGTGCCAGCCGACTAGCGGACACAGATACGCAGTATTTT.

This chain's CDR3 is CASSDSSYEQYV. The CDR3 region has the DNA TGTGCCAGCAGCGACAGTTCTTACGAGCAGTACGTC. V usage is TRBV11-3 and J usage is TRBJ2-7, with a weak D call TRBD1 (5 bases). V was trimmed by 5 bases and J by 4 bases, leaving 9 bases between them. The germline CDR1 and CDR2 sequences are SGHNT and YENEEA. The CDR3 has 12 residues.

The chain is built from TRBV7-9 and TRBJ2-1; weak D call: TRBD2 (6 bases). The V end was cut by 3 bases, the J end by 4 bases, with 13 bases between. The CDR3 spans 15 residues. CDR1 is SEHNR, CDR2 FQNEAQ, per germline (reference sequence). The CDR3 region has the DNA TGTGCCAGCAGCTTTGCCCCGGGAGCGTACAATGAGCAGTTCTTC. Its translation is CASSFAPGAYNEQFF.

This chain links TRBV4-3 with TRBJ2-2, with TRBD1 matching 8 bases. Losses at the gene ends were 2 bases for V and 13 bases for J; bases not matched to a gene: 12. CDR1 is LGHNA and CDR2 is YSLEER in the germline V gene. The CDR3 covers 15 residues. The CDR3: CASSQIDNRGWWLFF. The CDR3, as DNA: TGCGCCAGCAGCCAAATTGATAACAGGGGGTGGTGGCTGTTTTTT.

The V call is TRBV30, the J call TRBJ1-1; D unclear. Germline CDR1 reads GTSNPN; CDR2 reads SVGIG (reference sequence). The CDR3 length is 11 residues. DNA for the CDR3: TGTGGGTGCAGTCCGAACACTGAAGCTTTCTTT. Its protein is CGCSPNTEAFF.

V usage is TRBV4-3 and J usage is TRBJ2-7; D may be TRBD1 (5 bases). In germline, CDR1 is LGHNA, CDR2 YSLEER. The CDR3 covers 14 residues. Between the trimmed V and J ends, which lost 0 bases and 2 bases, there was a span of 8 bases. In nucleotides, the CDR3 is TGCGCCAGCAGCCAAGATTTGGGGCCCTACGAGCAGTACGTC. Its protein is CASSQDLGPYEQYV.

This chain links TRBV25-1 with TRBJ1-1; TRBD1 matches 10 bases. CDR3 length: 15 residues. The V gene's germline CDR1 is MGHDK and CDR2 SYGVNS. With V trimmed by 3 bases and J by 4 bases, 5 bases remained unmatched. The CDR3, as DNA: TGTGCCAGCAGTGACACGAGACAGGGGGCCACTGAAGCTTTCTTT. This sequence encodes CASSDTRQGATEAFF.

The J gene is TRBJ2-5, the V gene TRBV2, with 9 bases lining up with TRBD2. From germline, CDR1 is SNHLY and CDR2 FYNNEI. V shed 5 bases, J shed 5 bases, and the junction held 9 bases outside the gene matches. This CDR3 has 15 residues. The CDR3 DNA follows: TGTGCCAGCAGTTCCCCCGGGACTAGCCGTGAGACCCAGTACTTC. This encodes CASSSPGTSRETQYF. Based on the CDR3 plus reference TRBV2 and TRBJ2-5, the full variable domain is EPEVTQTPSHQVTQMGQEVILRCVPISNHLYFYWYRQILGQKVEFLVSFYNNEISEKSEIFDDQFSVERPDGSNFTLKIRSTKLEDSAMYFCASSSPGTSRETQYFGPGTRLLVL.

The CDR3 sequence is CASSLISGGLKAYEQYV. The CDR3 DNA reads as TGTGCCAGCAGCTTAATATCGGGGGGCCTCAAAGCCTACGAGCAGTACGTC. V gene TRBV5-5 combines with J gene TRBJ2-7; maybe TRBD2 (7 bases). Trimming cost V 2 bases and J 2 bases, with 20 bases left between them. Germline V gene data show CDR1 as SGHKS and CDR2 as YYEKEE (reference sequence). The CDR3 is made up of 17 amino acids.

The V gene is TRBV19, the J gene TRBJ2-1, with no clear D. Germline-derived CDR1 and CDR2 are LNHDA and SQIVND (reference sequence). V lost 5 bases to trimming and J lost 0 bases, with 11 bases between them. The CDR3 is made up of 15 amino acids. The CDR3: CASSVARSSYNEQFF. The CDR3 DNA sequence: TGTGCCAGTAGTGTAGCAAGGAGCTCCTACAATGAGCAGTTCTTC.

This chain joins TRBV12-3 or TRBV12-4 and TRBJ1-1; tentative D call: TRBD1 (6 bases). With 6 bases removed from V and 6 bases from J, the gap between germline ends came to 11 bases. The CDR3 contains 12 residues. As DNA, the CDR3 is TGTGCCAGCAGCCCAGGGGACCCTGAAGCTTTCTTT. Translated: CASSPGDPEAFF.

V gene TRBV2 combines with J gene TRBJ2-1; 10 nucleotides line up with TRBD2. The CDR3 loop spans 15 amino acids. Per the germline V gene, CDR1 is SNHLY and CDR2 is FYNNEI. J gave up 5 bases and V 2 bases, and 3 bases lay outside the gene matches. The CDR3 nucleotides are TGTGCCAGCAGTGAAATCCTAGCGGGGGACAATGAGCAGTTCTTC. It codes for CASSEILAGDNEQFF.

V usage is TRBV14 and J usage is TRBJ2-3; no definite D call. The CDR3 loop spans 12 amino acids. V lost 4 bases and J 4 bases, leaving 6 bases between the germline ends. The V gene's germline CDR1 is SGHDN and CDR2 FVKESK. The CDR3 loop is CASSRPADTQYF. The DNA for the CDR3 is TGTGCCAGCAGCCGGCCCGCAGATACGCAGTATTTT.

The chain links TRBV6-5 to TRBJ2-5; 7 bases match TRBD1. Per germline, CDR1 MNHEY and CDR2 SVGAGI. Trimming took 7 bases from V and 5 from J; bases not matched to a gene: 4. This CDR3 has 12 residues. Here the CDR3 reads CASTTGLETQYF. CDR3 DNA: TGTGCCAGCACGACAGGGCTGGAGACCCAGTACTTC.

V and J are TRBV7-8 and TRBJ1-5; D unresolved. The germline gives CDR1 SGHVS, CDR2 FQNEAQ. CDR3 length: 13 amino acids. Trimming removed 4 bases at V and 5 bases at J, with 9 bases between. CDR3 loop: CASSSDIHQPQHF. DNA for the CDR3: TGTGCCAGCAGCTCCGACATCCATCAGCCCCAGCATTTT.

The chain carries TRBV4-1 and TRBJ1-6; D remains ambiguous. The CDR3 is made up of 14 amino acids. Germline V gene sequence: CDR1 MGHRA, CDR2 YSYEKL. With 0 bases removed from V and 10 bases from J, the gap between germline ends came to 10 bases. CDR3 residues: CASSQDRYESPLHF. CDR3 nucleotide sequence: TGCGCCAGCAGCCAAGATCGGTATGAGTCACCCCTCCACTTT.

The J gene is TRBJ2-1, the V gene TRBV6-5, with 10 bases identical to TRBD1. Trimming cost V 6 bases and J 8 bases; bases outside gene matches: 7. Germline CDR1 reads MNHEY; CDR2 reads SVGAGI. The CDR3 spans 14 residues. CDR3 nucleotides: TGTGCCAGCAGGACAGGGGGCGAGAACTATGAGCAGTTCTTC. Translation gives CASRTGGENYEQFF.

The chain is built from TRBV2 and TRBJ1-3; TRBD1 might be the D (5 bases). V was shortened by 6 bases and J by 2 bases, with 14 bases between the two germline ends. The CDR3 has 15 amino acids. Per the germline V gene, CDR1 is SNHLY and CDR2 is FYNNEI. This chain's CDR3 is CASSGGAGAGNTIYF. Written as DNA, the CDR3 is TGTGCCAGCAGCGGGGGTGCGGGGGCTGGAAACACCATATATTTT.

The chain joins TRBV5-1 to TRBJ1-4; D is ambiguous. CDR1 is SGHRS and CDR2 is YFSETQ in the germline V gene. The CDR3 contains 16 residues. Trimming cost V 0 bases and J 3 bases, with 12 bases left between them. In DNA form, the CDR3 reads TGCGCCAGCAGCTTGGCCGGTGAACGTTCTAATGAAAAACTGTTTTTT. Encoded protein: CASSLAGERSNEKLFF.

The gene calls are TRBV5-4 and TRBJ1-2, with D tentatively TRBD1 (6 bases). This CDR3 contains 17 residues. Looked up from germline, CDR1 is SGHNT and CDR2 is YYREEE (reference sequence). V dropped 4 bases and J dropped 0 bases, with 19 bases sitting between them. The CDR3 coding sequence is TGTGCCAGCAGCCTCTATGCCTCGACAGGCCCTAACTATGGCTACACCTTC. It codes for CASSLYASTGPNYGYTF.